Sequencing of this TCR beta chain was carried out in a study of T-cell reconstitution after alpha-beta-depleted transplantation in children. Study-wide results and limits: Some patients' high day-60 TCRbeta diversity was attributed to recipient cells surviving conditioning. In patients about two months after transplant, alpha-beta T cells reportedly arose from several hundred expanded graft clones. After one year, T-cell counts and TCRbeta diversity mostly came from new T cells.

This clonotype has a count of ten or more. Its antigen is still unknown. TCRbeta library construction was performed incorporating unique molecular identifiers. From the PCR reads, TCRdb called clonotypes with MiXCR, one entry per CDR3 protein. The table has 800,000 to 1,000,000 distinct CDR3 sequences, under 30% seen once; the top ten hold roughly 30%. V lost 5 bases and J lost 0, with 5 bases in between. The CDR3 is made up of 13 amino acids. Germline V gives CDR1 SGHVS, CDR2 FNYEAQ. The sequence was collected from a boy younger than two who had a stem cell transplant for SCID, so the T cells may come from the graft donor. This chain links TRBV7-6 with TRBJ1-5; D call uncertain. The starting material was PBMCs, mostly from graft donor cells, obtained 360 days after TCRalphabeta/CD19-depleted stem cell transplant. This CDR3 is CASSKYSNQPQHF. The CDR3 nucleotides read TGTGCCAGCAGCAAGTATAGCAATCAGCCCCAGCATTTT.